A selection of T cell receptor beta chains follows, all from one sample in a study of blood T cell repertoires in COVID-19. Using immunoSEQ multiplex PCR, the repertoire was profiled, and TCRdb retains in-frame clones only, with some absent. The profile covers 68,000 or so clones, with about 90% appearing a single time and approximately 0.56% taken by the ten largest. The sample taken for sequencing was peripheral blood. These receptors were obtained from a man aged 45 to 65 with COVID-19, enrolled during active disease. Each CDR3 is given with its conserved first and last residue. A D gene is named only where the DNA matches it firmly. The size field is filled for only some rows; it gives once, few, many or a size class.

J,size,V,D,DNA,CDR3
TRBJ1-1,-,TRBV30,-,TGTGCCGGACAGACGGGGGGGCTGAACACTGAAGCTTTCTTT,CAGQTGGLNTEAFF
TRBJ2-7,once,TRBV5-1,-,TGCGCCAGCAGCCCCCAAGCGCCCTACGAGCAGTACTTC,CASSPQAPYEQYF
TRBJ2-7,-,TRBV16,TRBD2,TGTGCCAGCAGCCATGGGAGGGTCCCTTTATACGAGCAGTACTTC,CASSHGRVPLYEQYF
TRBJ2-5,-,TRBV11-2,TRBD2,TGTGCCAGCAGTACGAGTGGGCTAGCGGGAGAGGTGATAGAGACCCAGTACTTC,CASSTSGLAGEVIETQYF
TRBJ1-5,-,TRBV7-9,TRBD1,TGTGCCAGCAGCTTAGTAGGGACAGGCGCTACTTATAGCAATCAGCCCCAGCATTTT,CASSLVGTGATYSNQPQHF
TRBJ2-7,-,TRBV11-2,TRBD1,TGTGCCAGCAGCCAAGCCAGGACAGGGGGCTACGAGCAGTACTTC,CASSQARTGGYEQYF
TRBJ2-5,-,TRBV6-5,-,TGTGCCAGCAGCCCCCAGGCTATCCAAGAGACCCAGTACTTC,CASSPQAIQETQYF
TRBJ2-1,-,TRBV7-3,-,TGTGCCAGCAGCCTCACCGGGACAACTAATGAGCAGTTCTTC,CASSLTGTTNEQFF
TRBJ1-1,-,TRBV30,-,TGTGCCTGGAGCCGCAGACTAAAGAACACTGAAGCTTTCTTT,CAWSRRLKNTEAFF
TRBJ1-5,-,TRBV19,-,TGTGCCAGTAGTATACGGCACGGGGCGGGGGCTCAGCCCCAGCATTTT,CASSIRHGAGAQPQHF
TRBJ2-3,-,TRBV4-2,TRBD2,TGTGCCAGCAGCCAAGGTATGGCGGGAGGGCCCACAGATACGCAGTATTTT,CASSQGMAGGPTDTQYF
TRBJ2-1,-,TRBV5-1,TRBD2,TGCGCCAGCAGCTTGGTAGGGCTAGCGGGAGGAAATGAGCAGTTCTTC,CASSLVGLAGGNEQFF
TRBJ2-7,-,TRBV15,TRBD1,TGTGCCACCAGCAGGGACAGGGGGCAGTACGAGCAGTACTTC,CATSRDRGQYEQYF
TRBJ2-7,once,TRBV29-1,TRBD2,TGCAGCGCCGCGGGGAGGGAGGGCGATCCGAGCTACGAGCAGTACTTC,CSAAGREGDPSYEQYF
TRBJ2-7,-,TRBV27,TRBD1,TGTGCCAGCAGTCTCGTGGGGCGGGACAGGGTCTACGAGCAGTACTTC,CASSLVGRDRVYEQYF
TRBJ2-1,-,TRBV5-5,TRBD2,TGTGCCAGCAGCAGCTCCGGGACTAGCGGGAGGAATGAGCAGTTCTTC,CASSSSGTSGRNEQFF
TRBJ2-2,-,TRBV15,TRBD1,TGTGCCACCAGCAGTCAGATCGGACAGGGGAACACCGGGGAGCTGTTTTTT,CATSSQIGQGNTGELFF
TRBJ2-3,-,TRBV6-1,TRBD1,TGTGCCAGCAGTGAAGAAGGTCAGGGGGTGTATACGCAGTATTTT,CASSEEGQGVYTQYF
TRBJ2-7,-,TRBV12-3/TRBV12-4,-,TGTGCCAGCAGTTTGTACTACGAGCAGTACTTC,CASSLYYEQYF
TRBJ2-3,-,TRBV30,-,TGTGCCTGGAGTCAGACTGGTGGGACGCAGTATTTT,CAWSQTGGTQYF
TRBJ2-5,-,TRBV20-1,TRBD2,TGCAGTGCTATCAGGGAGGGCCTATACTTC,CSAIREGLYF
TRBJ2-1,-,TRBV4-1,-,TGCGCCAGCAGCCCGCGAATGGTTTACAATGAGCAGTTCTTC,CASSPRMVYNEQFF
TRBJ2-1,-,TRBV6-2/TRBV6-3,TRBD2,TGTGCCAGCAGTTACCCCGGACTAGCGGGGGTTAATGAGCAGTTCTTC,CASSYPGLAGVNEQFF
TRBJ1-5,few,TRBV15,-,TGTGCCACCAGCAGAGAACGCCAGGGAAATCAGCCCCAGCATTTT,CATSRERQGNQPQHF
TRBJ2-7,-,TRBV4-1,TRBD1,TGCGCCAGCAGTCTCACAAGGACAGGTTCCTACGAGCAGTACTTC,CASSLTRTGSYEQYF
TRBJ2-2,-,TRBV11-2,TRBD2,TGTGCCAGCAGCTTAGCCCCGCGTGGTAGTAGCGGGAGTGTCGGGGAGCTGTTTTTT,CASSLAPRGSSGSVGELFF
TRBJ2-1,-,TRBV6-5,TRBD2,TGTGCCAGCAGTTACCCTCCATCCCCCGGCGGGAGCCTGTTCTTC,CASSYPPSPGGSLFF
TRBJ2-3,-,TRBV14,-,TGTGCCAGCAGCCTCGACCGACTAGACACAGATACGCAGTATTTT,CASSLDRLDTDTQYF
TRBJ1-1,-,TRBV5-1,-,TGCGCCAGCAGCTTGGACGGGATGGGACTAGAAGTAGCTTTCTTT,CASSLDGMGLEVAFF